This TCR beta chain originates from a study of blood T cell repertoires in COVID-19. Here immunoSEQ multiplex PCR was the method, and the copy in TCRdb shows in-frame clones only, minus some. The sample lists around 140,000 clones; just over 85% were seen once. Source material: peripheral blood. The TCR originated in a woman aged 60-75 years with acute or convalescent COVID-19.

The chain's CDR3 is CASSPRGSSGNTIYF. The CDR3 region has the DNA TGTGCCAGCAGCCCTAGGGGCAGCTCTGGAAACACCATATATTTT. V is TRBV7-2 and J is TRBJ1-3; TRBD1 might be the D (5 bases). From germline, CDR1 is SGHTA and CDR2 FQGNSA. The CDR3 sequence is 15 residues long. V was shortened by 5 bases and J by 0 bases, with 11 bases between the two germline ends.